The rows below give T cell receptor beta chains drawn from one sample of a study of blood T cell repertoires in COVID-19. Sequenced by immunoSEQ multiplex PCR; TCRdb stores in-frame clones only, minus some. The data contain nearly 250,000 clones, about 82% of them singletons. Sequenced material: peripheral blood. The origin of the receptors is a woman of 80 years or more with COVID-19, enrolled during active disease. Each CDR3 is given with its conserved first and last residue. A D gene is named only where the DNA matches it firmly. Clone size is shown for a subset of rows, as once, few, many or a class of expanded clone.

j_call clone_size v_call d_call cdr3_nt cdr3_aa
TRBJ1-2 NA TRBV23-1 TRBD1 TGCGCCAGCAGCAGGGGGGACAGGGGGGGAAACTATGGCTACACCTTC CASSRGDRGGNYGYTF
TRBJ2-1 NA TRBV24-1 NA TGTGCCACCAGTGAAGGGTCCCTAGCACGGAATGAGCAGTTCTTC CATSEGSLARNEQFF
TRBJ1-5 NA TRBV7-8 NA TGTGCCAGCAGCTTAGGGGAGAACAGGGTGCGGCAGCCCCAGCATTTT CASSLGENRVRQPQHF
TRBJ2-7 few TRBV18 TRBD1 TGTGCCAGCTCAGCCGGGACAGGGGCTCGAGGCGGCTACGAGCAGTACTTC CASSAGTGARGGYEQYF
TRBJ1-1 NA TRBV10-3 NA TGTGCCGCAGGAGACTCCGGGACACCGAACACTGAAGCTTTCTTT CAAGDSGTPNTEAFF
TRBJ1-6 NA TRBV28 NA TGTGCCAGCAGTTTAGTCCAGGGATCACCCCTCCACTTT CASSLVQGSPLHF
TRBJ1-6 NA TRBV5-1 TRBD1 TGCGCCAGCAGCATGATAGGACAGGGAGGTGGTTCACCCCTCCACTTT CASSMIGQGGGSPLHF
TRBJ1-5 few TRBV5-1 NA TGCGCCAGCAGCTTGGGTCTTACAGACAATCAGCCCCAGCATTTT CASSLGLTDNQPQHF
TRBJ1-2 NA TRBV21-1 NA TGTGCCAGCATCCAAGACAGGGACGAAGGCTACACCTTC CASIQDRDEGYTF
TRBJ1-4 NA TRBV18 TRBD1 TGTGCCAGCTCACCACGGGGGACAGGGCCAAATGAAAAACTGTTTTTT CASSPRGTGPNEKLFF
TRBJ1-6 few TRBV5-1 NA TGCGCCAGCAGCTCACTTTATACGGGGAATTCACCCCTCCACTTT CASSSLYTGNSPLHF
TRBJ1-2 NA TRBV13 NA TGTGCCAGCAGCCTGGGGGGGCAGGGCTATGGCTACACCTTC CASSLGGQGYGYTF
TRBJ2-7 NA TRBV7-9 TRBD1 TGTGCCAGCAGCTTCAGGGGGACAGGGGGCTACGAGCAGTACTTC CASSFRGTGGYEQYF
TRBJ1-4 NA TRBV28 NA TGTGCCAGCAGTTTGCAGGACATTCTGTTTTTT CASSLQDILFF
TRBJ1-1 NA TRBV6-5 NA TGTGCCAGCAGTTACTCCAGGGAAGGGTCTGAAGCTTTCTTT CASSYSREGSEAFF
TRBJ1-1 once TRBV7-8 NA TGTGCCAGCAGCCCCGTGGGGCCTGCGAACACTGAAGCTTTCTTT CASSPVGPANTEAFF
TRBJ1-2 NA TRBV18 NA TGTGCCAGCTCACCCGACCCCAGAGGAGGCTACACCTTC CASSPDPRGGYTF
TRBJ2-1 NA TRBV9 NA TGTGCCAGCAGCGCGACACTCTACAATGAGCAGTTCTTC CASSATLYNEQFF
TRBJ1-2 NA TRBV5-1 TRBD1 TGCGCCAGCAGCTTGTCAGGGGGCCCCTATGGCTACACCTTC CASSLSGGPYGYTF
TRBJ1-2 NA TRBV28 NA TGTGCCAGCAGACTAGGACAGCCCTATGGCTACACCTTC CASRLGQPYGYTF
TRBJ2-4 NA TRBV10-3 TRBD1 TGTGCCATCAGCCCCGGGGGGACAGGGTCTCTAGGGGGAAACATTCAGTACTTC CAISPGGTGSLGGNIQYF
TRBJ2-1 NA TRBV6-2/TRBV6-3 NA TGTGCCAGCAGTTACCGGGATGAGCAGTTCTTC CASSYRDEQFF
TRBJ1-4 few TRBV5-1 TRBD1 TGCGCCAGCAGCTCGAACCCCGGGACAGGGGGTGCCGGGGAACTGTTTTTT CASSSNPGTGGAGELFF
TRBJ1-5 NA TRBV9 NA TGTGCCAGCAGCGTAGGTGGCAGGGCCAATCAGCCCCAGCATTTT CASSVGGRANQPQHF
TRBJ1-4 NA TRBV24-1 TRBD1 TGTGCCACCAGTCGGGCAGGGGGGAATGAAAAACTGTTTTTT CATSRAGGNEKLFF
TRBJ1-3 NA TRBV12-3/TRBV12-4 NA TGTGCCAGCAGTTTACAGGTGGGAAACACCATATATTTT CASSLQVGNTIYF
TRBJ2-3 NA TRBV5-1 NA TGCGCCAGCAGGGACTCGGGGCACACAGGGGATACGCAGTATTTT CASRDSGHTGDTQYF
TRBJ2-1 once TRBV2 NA TGTGCCACCACAAATGGAGGGGGCTATGAGCAGTTCTTC CATTNGGGYEQFF
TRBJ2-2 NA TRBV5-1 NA TGCGCCAGCAGGTCGGAGACAGCGAACACCGGGGAGCTGTTTTTT CASRSETANTGELFF
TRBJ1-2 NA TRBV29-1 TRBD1 TGCAGCGTGACAGGGTCGGGCGGCTACACCTTC CSVTGSGGYTF
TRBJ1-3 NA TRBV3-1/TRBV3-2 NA TGTGCCAGCAGCCAAGAGGAGGCTGGAAACACCATATATTTT CASSQEEAGNTIYF
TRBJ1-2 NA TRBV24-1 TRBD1 TGTGCCACCAGTGATGACCGGGACAGAGCCTACACCTTC CATSDDRDRAYTF
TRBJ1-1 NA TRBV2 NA TGTGCCAGCAGTGAACGGGAGAACACTGAAGCTTTCTTT CASSERENTEAFF
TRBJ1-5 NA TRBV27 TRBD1 TGTGCCAGCAGCACAAGGACAGGGTACGGTGGCAATCAGCCCCAGCATTTT CASSTRTGYGGNQPQHF
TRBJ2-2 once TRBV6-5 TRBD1 TGTGCCAGCAGTCGACAGGGGACCGGGGAGCTGTTTTTT CASSRQGTGELFF
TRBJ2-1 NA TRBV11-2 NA TGTGCCAGCAGCTTAGGGGTAGCGTATGGGCAGTTCTTC CASSLGVAYGQFF